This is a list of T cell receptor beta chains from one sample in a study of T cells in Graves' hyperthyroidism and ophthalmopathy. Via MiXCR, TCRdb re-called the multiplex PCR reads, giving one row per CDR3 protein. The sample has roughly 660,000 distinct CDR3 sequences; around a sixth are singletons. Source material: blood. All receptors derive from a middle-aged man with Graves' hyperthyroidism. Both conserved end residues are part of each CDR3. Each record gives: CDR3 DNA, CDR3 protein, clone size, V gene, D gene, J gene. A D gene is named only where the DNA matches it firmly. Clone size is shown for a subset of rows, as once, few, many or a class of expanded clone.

CDR3nt: TGTGCCAGATCACCACTTATAGACACCTCTCCCTACAATGAGCAGTTCTTC
CDR3aa: CARSPLIDTSPYNEQFF
abundance: .
v_gene: TRBV18
d_gene: .
j_gene: TRBJ2-1

CDR3nt: TGTGCCAGCAGCTCCGACAGCTATGGCTACACCTTC
CDR3aa: CASSSDSYGYTF
abundance: many
v_gene: TRBV12-3/TRBV12-4
d_gene: .
j_gene: TRBJ1-2

CDR3nt: TGTGCCAGCAGTAAACTCGGGACTAGCGGGAGGAGATACGAGCAGTACTTC
CDR3aa: CASSKLGTSGRRYEQYF
abundance: many
v_gene: TRBV6-1
d_gene: TRBD2
j_gene: TRBJ2-7

CDR3nt: TGTGCCAGCAGCTTAGATGAGGGGACTAGATGGGATACGCAGTATTTT
CDR3aa: CASSLDEGTRWDTQYF
abundance: many
v_gene: TRBV11-2
d_gene: TRBD2
j_gene: TRBJ2-3

CDR3nt: TGTGCCATCAGCCCCCTAGGGGGGCTAGCGGGAGGGCCCGGGGGCTACAATGAGCAGTTCTTC
CDR3aa: CAISPLGGLAGGPGGYNEQFF
abundance: .
v_gene: TRBV13
d_gene: TRBD2
j_gene: TRBJ2-1

CDR3nt: TGTGCCAGTAGTAACCCCTCCGGGACAGCCAGCTACGAGCAGTACTTC
CDR3aa: CASSNPSGTASYEQYF
abundance: many
v_gene: TRBV19
d_gene: TRBD1
j_gene: TRBJ2-7

CDR3nt: TGCGCCAGCAGCCAAGATTCCGGGGAGTTCGCAGATACGCAGTATTTT
CDR3aa: CASSQDSGEFADTQYF
abundance: .
v_gene: TRBV4-1
d_gene: .
j_gene: TRBJ2-3

CDR3nt: TGTGCCAGCAGTTTAGTAACTAGGCTAGCGGGGGGTACCTACAATGAGCAGTTCTTC
CDR3aa: CASSLVTRLAGGTYNEQFF
abundance: many
v_gene: TRBV12-3/TRBV12-4
d_gene: TRBD2
j_gene: TRBJ2-1

CDR3nt: TGTGCCTCAAAGGAGCAAGCGGGGACCTACGAGCAGTACTTC
CDR3aa: CASKEQAGTYEQYF
abundance: few
v_gene: TRBV10-3
d_gene: TRBD2
j_gene: TRBJ2-7

CDR3nt: TGTGCCAGCAGTTTCATAACAGGGACTAGCGGGGGGGAGTTGTATTTT
CDR3aa: CASSFITGTSGGELYF
abundance: .
v_gene: TRBV28
d_gene: TRBD2
j_gene: TRBJ2-3

CDR3nt: TGCAGTGCTACGCGGACTAGCGGGAGCCGGAATGAGCAGTTCTTC
CDR3aa: CSATRTSGSRNEQFF
abundance: many
v_gene: TRBV20-1
d_gene: TRBD2
j_gene: TRBJ2-1

CDR3nt: TGCAGCGTTGTAGTGACAGGGGGCGCCTCGGGCGAGCAGTACTTC
CDR3aa: CSVVVTGGASGEQYF
abundance: many
v_gene: TRBV29-1
d_gene: TRBD1
j_gene: TRBJ2-7

CDR3nt: TGTGCCAGTAGTGTCGACAGATTCCTCCTAGGCTACACCTTC
CDR3aa: CASSVDRFLLGYTF
abundance: .
v_gene: TRBV19
d_gene: .
j_gene: TRBJ1-2

CDR3nt: TGTGCCAGTAGTATAGTCCTTGGACTACCAGACAATGAGCAGTTCTTC
CDR3aa: CASSIVLGLPDNEQFF
abundance: .
v_gene: TRBV19
d_gene: .
j_gene: TRBJ2-1

CDR3nt: TGTGCCAGTAGTGCCATCGGGGCAGAGGCTAACACTGAAGCTTTCTTT
CDR3aa: CASSAIGAEANTEAFF
abundance: many
v_gene: TRBV19
d_gene: .
j_gene: TRBJ1-1

CDR3nt: TGCAGTGCTAGAGACAGGGCACAGCCCCAGCATTTT
CDR3aa: CSARDRAQPQHF
abundance: .
v_gene: TRBV20-1
d_gene: .
j_gene: TRBJ1-5

CDR3nt: TGTGCCAGCAGTCTGGGACAGCTCAACACCGGGGAGCTGTTTTTT
CDR3aa: CASSLGQLNTGELFF
abundance: many
v_gene: TRBV28
d_gene: TRBD1
j_gene: TRBJ2-2

CDR3nt: TGTGCCAGCAGTTTTAGTGAAGATACGCAGTATTTT
CDR3aa: CASSFSEDTQYF
abundance: many
v_gene: TRBV12-3/TRBV12-4
d_gene: .
j_gene: TRBJ2-3

CDR3nt: TGTGCCAGCAGCCCCAGTCCTCCCTACGAGCAGTACTTC
CDR3aa: CASSPSPPYEQYF
abundance: many
v_gene: TRBV28
d_gene: .
j_gene: TRBJ2-7

CDR3nt: TGCGCCAGCAGCTTGGATCAGGGGAATAATTCACCCCTCCACTTT
CDR3aa: CASSLDQGNNSPLHF
abundance: many
v_gene: TRBV5-1
d_gene: .
j_gene: TRBJ1-6

CDR3nt: TGTGCCAGCAGTTCCGTCGACAGGACCCATGAGCAGTTCTTC
CDR3aa: CASSSVDRTHEQFF
abundance: .
v_gene: TRBV12-3/TRBV12-4
d_gene: .
j_gene: TRBJ2-1

CDR3nt: TGCGCCAGCAGCTCCCTGACAGGGGATAACACCGGGGAGCTGTTTTTT
CDR3aa: CASSSLTGDNTGELFF
abundance: few
v_gene: TRBV5-1
d_gene: TRBD1
j_gene: TRBJ2-2

CDR3nt: TGTGCTAGTGCTTGGATGATCTACGAGCAGTACTTC
CDR3aa: CASAWMIYEQYF
abundance: few
v_gene: TRBV12-5
d_gene: .
j_gene: TRBJ2-7

CDR3nt: TGTGCCAGCAGCCCGACGGCAGGGGAGTTAGAGACCCAGTACTTC
CDR3aa: CASSPTAGELETQYF
abundance: .
v_gene: TRBV5-4
d_gene: .
j_gene: TRBJ2-5

CDR3nt: TGTGCCAGCAGCCGAGGACTAGCGGGAGAGACCCAGTACTTC
CDR3aa: CASSRGLAGETQYF
abundance: many
v_gene: TRBV3-1
d_gene: TRBD2
j_gene: TRBJ2-5

CDR3nt: TGTGCCAGCTCAGCGGGACTGTCCTACAATGAGCAGTTCTTC
CDR3aa: CASSAGLSYNEQFF
abundance: many
v_gene: TRBV18
d_gene: .
j_gene: TRBJ2-1

CDR3nt: TGCAGTGCTAGACCCGGGGCTAGCGGGAGCTCCTACAATGAGCAGTTCTTC
CDR3aa: CSARPGASGSSYNEQFF
abundance: .
v_gene: TRBV20-1
d_gene: TRBD2
j_gene: TRBJ2-1

CDR3nt: TGTGCCAGCAGCTTAGCGACCGAGTATAGCACAGATACGCAGTATTTT
CDR3aa: CASSLATEYSTDTQYF
abundance: many
v_gene: TRBV7-9
d_gene: .
j_gene: TRBJ2-3

CDR3nt: TGTGCCATCGGACATAGAAGCACAGATACGCAGTATTTT
CDR3aa: CAIGHRSTDTQYF
abundance: .
v_gene: TRBV24-1
d_gene: .
j_gene: TRBJ2-3

CDR3nt: TGTGCCATCAGTGACGGAGGCAACACTGAAGCTTTCTTT
CDR3aa: CAISDGGNTEAFF
abundance: many
v_gene: TRBV10-3
d_gene: .
j_gene: TRBJ1-1

CDR3nt: TGTGCCTGGAGTGTTGGGGAGTACCAAGAGACCCAGTACTTC
CDR3aa: CAWSVGEYQETQYF
abundance: many
v_gene: TRBV30
d_gene: .
j_gene: TRBJ2-5

CDR3nt: TGTGCCAGCAGCGACTGGACTAGCGGGGAGACCTACGAGCAGTACTTC
CDR3aa: CASSDWTSGETYEQYF
abundance: many
v_gene: TRBV7-9
d_gene: TRBD2
j_gene: TRBJ2-7

CDR3nt: TGCAGCGTTTATATAGCAGGGAGGACCGGGGAGCTGTTTTTT
CDR3aa: CSVYIAGRTGELFF
abundance: many
v_gene: TRBV29-1
d_gene: .
j_gene: TRBJ2-2

CDR3nt: TGTGCCAGCAGTGAGAGTTCTAGGGCCGGGTTCGATGAGCAGTTCTTC
CDR3aa: CASSESSRAGFDEQFF
abundance: once
v_gene: TRBV2
d_gene: .
j_gene: TRBJ2-1

CDR3nt: TGCAGCGTAGGATTGACAGGGCCCCAAGAGACCCAGTACTTC
CDR3aa: CSVGLTGPQETQYF
abundance: .
v_gene: TRBV29-1
d_gene: TRBD1
j_gene: TRBJ2-5

CDR3nt: TGTGCCAGCAGTCGCGGGCGGGACTGGTCTGGAGAGCAGTACTTC
CDR3aa: CASSRGRDWSGEQYF
abundance: .
v_gene: TRBV7-9
d_gene: .
j_gene: TRBJ2-7

CDR3nt: TGCGCCAGCCGGACAAGTCCCCCCAACACCGGGGAGCTGTTTTTT
CDR3aa: CASRTSPPNTGELFF
abundance: .
v_gene: TRBV5-1
d_gene: .
j_gene: TRBJ2-2

CDR3nt: TGTGCCAGCAGCCTCCGGGACGGCGCCGTTGGGGAGCTGTTTTTT
CDR3aa: CASSLRDGAVGELFF
abundance: many
v_gene: TRBV11-2
d_gene: .
j_gene: TRBJ2-2

CDR3nt: TGTGCCAGCAGCTTTAGTTCGGGAGAATATGAGCAGTTCTTC
CDR3aa: CASSFSSGEYEQFF
abundance: many
v_gene: TRBV11-2
d_gene: .
j_gene: TRBJ2-1

CDR3nt: TGTGCCAGCAGCTCCAGGGAGGGCGGACAGCCCCAGCATTTT
CDR3aa: CASSSREGGQPQHF
abundance: many
v_gene: TRBV11-2
d_gene: .
j_gene: TRBJ1-5

CDR3nt: TGTGCCACCAAACCCGCCGCCGGAGGGGGAAAGGCTTTCTTT
CDR3aa: CATKPAAGGGKAFF
abundance: few
v_gene: TRBV27
d_gene: .
j_gene: TRBJ1-1

CDR3nt: TGTGCCAGCAGCGAATGGCGGGACAGGGATGGCTACACCTTC
CDR3aa: CASSEWRDRDGYTF
abundance: .
v_gene: TRBV3-1
d_gene: TRBD1
j_gene: TRBJ1-2

CDR3nt: TGCAGCGTTGAAGATCGGGGAGCTTTCTTT
CDR3aa: CSVEDRGAFF
abundance: .
v_gene: TRBV29-1
d_gene: .
j_gene: TRBJ1-1

CDR3nt: TGTGCCAGCAGTTTATACTCAGATACGCAGTATTTT
CDR3aa: CASSLYSDTQYF
abundance: .
v_gene: TRBV28
d_gene: .
j_gene: TRBJ2-3

CDR3nt: TGTGCCAGCAGCCCTACGGACAGGGGCTGGGTCAATGAGCAGTTCTTC
CDR3aa: CASSPTDRGWVNEQFF
abundance: many
v_gene: TRBV7-3
d_gene: TRBD1
j_gene: TRBJ2-1

CDR3nt: TGTGCCAGCAGCCAAGATCTGGCGGTGGCATCAGAAGCTTTCTTT
CDR3aa: CASSQDLAVASEAFF
abundance: .
v_gene: TRBV4-2
d_gene: .
j_gene: TRBJ1-1

CDR3nt: TGTGCCTGGATTCCAGGGCAAGAGACCCAGTACTTC
CDR3aa: CAWIPGQETQYF
abundance: .
v_gene: TRBV30
d_gene: .
j_gene: TRBJ2-5

CDR3nt: TGTGCCAGCAGTACCCTCGGACTAGCAGAAGTAGAGACCCAGTACTTC
CDR3aa: CASSTLGLAEVETQYF
abundance: many
v_gene: TRBV28
d_gene: TRBD2
j_gene: TRBJ2-5

CDR3nt: TGTGCCAGCAGCGTAGCCCCAGGGACCTACGAGCAGTACTTC
CDR3aa: CASSVAPGTYEQYF
abundance: many
v_gene: TRBV9
d_gene: .
j_gene: TRBJ2-7

CDR3nt: TGTGCCAGCAGTTCCCCTGCATCCGGGACTAGCGGGAGTGTTCACTACAATGAGCAGTTCTTC
CDR3aa: CASSSPASGTSGSVHYNEQFF
abundance: many
v_gene: TRBV6-1
d_gene: TRBD2
j_gene: TRBJ2-1

CDR3nt: TGCAGCGACCGAAAGGCAGGAAGCGGCTATGGCTACACCTTC
CDR3aa: CSDRKAGSGYGYTF
abundance: few
v_gene: TRBV29-1
d_gene: .
j_gene: TRBJ1-2